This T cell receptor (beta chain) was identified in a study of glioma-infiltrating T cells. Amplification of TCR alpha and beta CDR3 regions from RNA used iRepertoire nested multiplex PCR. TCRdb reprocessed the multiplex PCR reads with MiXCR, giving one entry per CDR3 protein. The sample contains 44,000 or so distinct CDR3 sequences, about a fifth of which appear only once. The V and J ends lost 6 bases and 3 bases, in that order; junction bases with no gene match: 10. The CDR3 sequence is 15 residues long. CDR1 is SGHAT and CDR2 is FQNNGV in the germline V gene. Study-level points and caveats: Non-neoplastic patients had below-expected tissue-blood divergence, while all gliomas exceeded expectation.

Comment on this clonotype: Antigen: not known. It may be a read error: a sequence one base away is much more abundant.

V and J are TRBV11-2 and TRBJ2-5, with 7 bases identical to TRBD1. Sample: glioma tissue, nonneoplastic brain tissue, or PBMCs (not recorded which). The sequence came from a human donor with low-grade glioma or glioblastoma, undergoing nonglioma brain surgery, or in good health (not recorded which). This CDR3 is CASRRMTGTEETQYF. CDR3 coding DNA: TGTGCCAGCAGACGTATGACAGGGACCGAAGAGACCCAGTACTTC. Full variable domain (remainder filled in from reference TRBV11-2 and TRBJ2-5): EAGVAQSPRYKIIEKRQSVAFWCNPISGHATLYWYQQILGQGPKLLIQFQNNGVVDDSQLPKDRFSAERLKGVDSTLKIQPAKLEDSAVYLCASRRMTGTEETQYFGPGTRLLVL.